A single sample is the source of the 30 T cell receptor beta chains below, sequenced in a study of blood T cell repertoires in COVID-19. The assay was immunoSEQ multiplex PCR, and TCRdb's table has in-frame clones only and misses some. The top ten hold roughly 0.95% of the sample, which has 150,000 or so clones, approximately 90% seen once. Sequencing used peripheral blood. Source of these receptors: a man aged 18 to 29 with acute or convalescent COVID-19.

In this sample, this clone turned up once. The sample holds other DNA sequences that translate to the same CDR3. The chain joins TRBV6-5 to TRBJ1-1; TRBD1 matches 8 bases. The CDR3 consists of 13 residues. Germline assignment: CDR1 MNHEY and CDR2 SVGAGI. Trimming cost V 5 bases and J 4 bases; bases outside gene matches: 3. CDR3 DNA sequence: TGTGCCAGCAGTCGGACAGGGCTCACTGAAGCTTTCTTT. Protein sequence: CASSRTGLTEAFF.

The table lists this clone with a count of one. The chain couples TRBV4-1 to TRBJ2-7; 10 nucleotides match TRBD2. CDR1 and CDR2 (germline): MGHRA, YSYEKL. V gave up 5 bases and J gave up 1 base; unmatched junction bases: 5. CDR3 length: 15 amino acids. DNA of the CDR3: TGCGCCAGCAGCTGGACTAGCGGCGAATCCTACGAGCAGTACGTC. It is translated as CASSWTSGESYEQYV.

The chain employs TRBV2 and TRBJ2-2; TRBD1 is a possible D gene (6 bases). CDR3 length equals 15 residues. Between the trimmed V and J ends, which lost 6 bases and 0 bases, there was a span of 11 bases. From germline, CDR1 is SNHLY and CDR2 FYNNEI. The CDR3: CASRRGTTNTGELFF. Written as DNA, the CDR3 is TGTGCCAGCAGGAGGGGGACAACGAACACCGGGGAGCTGTTTTTT.

This sequence joins TRBV30 and TRBJ1-6; D perhaps matches TRBD1 (5 bases). From germline, CDR1 is GTSNPN and CDR2 SVGIG (reference sequence). V gave up 2 bases and J gave up 9 bases, with 17 bases separating them. CDR3 length: 15 amino acids. The CDR3 region is CAWSNTPGGFSPLHF. CDR3 nucleotides: TGTGCCTGGAGTAACACCCCGGGGGGATTTTCACCCCTCCACTTT.

The chain joins TRBV5-1 to TRBJ2-3, with TRBD1 identical over 8 bases. This CDR3 contains 15 residues. Germline V CDR1 and CDR2: SGHRS, YFSETQ. The trim removed 3 bases at V and 4 bases at J, leaving 7 bases unmatched. In DNA form, the CDR3 reads TGCGCCAGCAGCTCCGGGACAGGTCTGGCAGATACGCAGTATTTT. This translates into CASSSGTGLADTQYF. The variable domain in full, with the rest retrieved from reference TRBV5-1 and TRBJ2-3, is KAGVTQTPRYLIKTRGQQVTLSCSPISGHRSVSWYQQTPGQGLQFLFEYFSETQRNKGNFPGRFSGRQFSNSRSEMNVSTLELGDSALYLCASSSGTGLADTQYFGPGTRLTVL.

The chain couples TRBV30 to TRBJ1-2; D is possibly TRBD1 (5 bases). Germline CDR1 reads GTSNPN; CDR2 reads SVGIG (reference sequence). V lost 0 bases, J lost 7 bases, and 18 bases lay in between. The CDR3 has 15 residues. CDR3 coding DNA: TGTGCCTGGAGTGTACATTTGGCAGGGTCCCTTGGCTACACCTTC. This gives the protein CAWSVHLAGSLGYTF.

The chain uses TRBV11-3 and TRBJ2-3; 8 nucleotides line up with TRBD2. CDR3 length equals 15 residues. The junction had 8 bases not matched to a gene; V was cut back by 5 bases and J by 4 bases. Germline loops: CDR1 SGHNT, CDR2 YENEEA. The CDR3 region has the DNA TGTGCCAGCAGCACGGGGGGGCCGGGTCCAGATACGCAGTATTTT. It yields the protein CASSTGGPGPDTQYF. Filled out from reference TRBV11-3 and TRBJ2-3, the complete variable domain reads EAGVVQSPRYKIIEKKQPVAFWCNPISGHNTLYWYLQNLGQGPELLIRYENEEAVDDSQLPKDRFSAERLKGVDSTLKIQPAELGDSAVYLCASSTGGPGPDTQYFGPGTRLTVL.

The rearrangement uses TRBV21-1 and TRBJ2-5; the tabulated D call, TRBD1, remains unverified against the DNA. TRBV21-1 is designated a pseudogene. The CDR3 runs to 18 residues. This CDR3 is CASSKGARQCLLGETQYF. The CDR3 region has the DNA TGTGCCAGCAGCAAAGGGGCGCGACAGTGCCTCTTAGGCGAGACCCAGTACTTC.

V is TRBV9 and J is TRBJ2-1; 11 bases match TRBD1. Germline V gives CDR1 SGDLS, CDR2 YYNGEE. V lost 4 bases to trimming and J lost 7 bases; unmatched junction nucleotides: 4. This CDR3 comprises 14 residues. The CDR3: CASSPGQGVNEQFF. CDR3 sequence (DNA): TGTGCCAGCAGCCCGGGACAGGGGGTGAATGAGCAGTTCTTC.

CDR3 protein: CATSDSFSGGLGYNEQFF. For the CDR3, the DNA is TGTGCCACCAGTGATTCCTTCAGCGGGGGCCTGGGATACAATGAGCAGTTCTTC. The V call is TRBV24-1, the J call TRBJ2-1, with TRBD2 matching 8 bases. Trimming at V came to 2 bases and at J to 4 bases, leaving 12 bases not matched to a gene. The CDR3 totals 18 residues. Germline CDR1 and CDR2: KGHDR and SFDVKD.

This clone was seen just once. This chain links TRBV10-2 with TRBJ2-7; TRBD2 is a possible D gene (5 bases). This CDR3 contains 13 residues. Germline V gives CDR1 WSHSY, CDR2 SAAADI. The germline V and J ends were trimmed by 6 bases and 3 bases, with 12 bases remaining between them. The CDR3 spells CASSFSAGYEQYV. The CDR3 DNA follows: TGCGCCAGCAGCTTTAGCGCGGGCTACGAGCAGTACGTC.

The chain uses TRBV3-1 (or the pseudogene TRBV3-2) and TRBJ1-1; TRBD1 aligns across 7 bases. Germline values: CDR1 LGHDT, CDR2 YNNKEL (reference sequence). The CDR3 covers 13 residues. The ends lost 4 bases at V and 4 bases at J; junction bases unmatched: 3. The CDR3 reads CASSRGDSTEAFF. The CDR3 nucleotides read TGTGCCAGCAGCCGGGGGGACAGCACTGAAGCTTTCTTT.

J is TRBJ1-1 and V is TRBV7-9; D is ambiguous. Deletions cut 1 base from V and 3 bases from J, with 9 bases between. The CDR3 consists of 14 residues. The germline gives CDR1 SEHNR, CDR2 FQNEAQ (reference sequence). The CDR3 DNA is TGTGCCAGCAGCTTAGTAGATGACTACACTGAAGCTTTCTTT. This codes for CASSLVDDYTEAFF.

The chain combines TRBV7-8 with TRBJ2-7; D remains unclear. CDR3 length equals 14 residues. The V gene's germline CDR1 is SGHVS and CDR2 FQNEAQ. V was pared by 1 base and J by 9 bases, with 16 bases between. The CDR3 sequence is CASSLGDSLGGQYF. The CDR3 region has the DNA TGTGCCAGCAGCTTAGGAGACTCCTTAGGCGGGCAGTACTTC.

The chain joins TRBV30 to TRBJ2-7; perhaps TRBD2 as D (6 bases). Per the germline V gene, CDR1 is GTSNPN and CDR2 is SVGIG (reference sequence). CDR3 size: 13 residues. Trimming took off 0 bases at V and 4 bases at J, with 10 bases between the two ends. The CDR3 region has the DNA TGTGCCTGGAGTGTACCGGGGACTTACGAGCAGTACTTC. This gives the protein CAWSVPGTYEQYF.

In this sample, this clone turned up once. The chain links TRBV27 to TRBJ1-1, with a possible D match to TRBD1 (5 bases). With 3 bases removed from V and 3 bases from J, the gap between germline ends came to 11 bases. The CDR3 length is 14 residues. CDR1 and CDR2 (germline): MNHEY, SMNVEV (reference sequence). CDR3: CASSLVGGDTEAFF. CDR3 coding DNA: TGTGCCAGCAGTTTGGTCGGGGGGGACACTGAAGCTTTCTTT.

The V and J genes are TRBV7-8 and TRBJ1-3, with a possible D match to TRBD1 (6 bases). Looked up from germline, CDR1 is SGHVS and CDR2 is FQNEAQ. Trimming stripped 5 bases from V and 1 base from J, with 18 bases between. This CDR3 is 17 amino acids long. CDR3 region: CASSRLPGGASGNTIYF. The CDR3 DNA is TGTGCCAGCAGCCGACTCCCGGGGGGCGCTTCTGGAAACACCATATATTTT.

This rearrangement joins TRBV7-9 to TRBJ1-3; D is undetermined. V gave up 7 bases and J gave up 4 bases, with 17 bases separating them. Germline-derived CDR1 and CDR2 are SEHNR and FQNEAQ (reference sequence). The CDR3 has 15 amino acids. The chain's CDR3 is CASTHTQIRGNTIYF. CDR3 DNA: TGTGCCAGCACCCATACCCAGATACGAGGAAACACCATATATTTT.

This clone has just one count. The chain links TRBV2 to TRBJ1-3, with D possibly matching TRBD1 (5 bases). CDR3 length: 13 residues. The V and J ends lost 11 bases and 0 bases respectively, with 11 bases between them. Germline V gene lookup returns CDR1 SNHLY and CDR2 FYNNEI. CDR3: CAYGQTSGNTIYF. In nucleotides, the CDR3 is TGTGCCTACGGACAAACCTCTGGAAACACCATATATTTT.

V usage is TRBV6-6 and J usage is TRBJ2-5; possibly TRBD2 for D (5 bases). Looked up from germline, CDR1 is MNHNY and CDR2 is SVGAGI (reference sequence). The CDR3 has 14 amino acids. V was clipped by 2 bases and J by 2 bases, with 9 bases between them. CDR3 residues: CASSYGRGQETQYF. The CDR3 coding sequence is TGTGCCAGCAGTTACGGCCGGGGTCAAGAGACCCAGTACTTC.

This clone was detected only once. The chain uses TRBV12-3 or TRBV12-4 and TRBJ2-7; D possibly corresponds to TRBD1 (6 bases). The CDR3 spans 13 residues. The V gene lost 6 bases and the J gene lost 0 bases, with 9 bases spanning the gap. As DNA, the CDR3 is TGTGCCAGCAGCCGAGGGGGCTCCTACGAGCAGTACGTC. Protein product: CASSRGGSYEQYV.

V and J are TRBV5-4 and TRBJ1-6; maybe TRBD1 (5 bases). The CDR3 spans 15 residues. Germline CDR1 reads SGHNT; CDR2 reads YYREEE (reference sequence). Trimming removed 4 bases at V and 1 base at J, with 9 bases between. This CDR3 is CASSARGSYNSPLHF. The CDR3 region has the DNA TGTGCCAGCAGCGCCCGGGGGTCCTATAATTCACCCCTCCACTTT.

This clone was detected once. This sequence joins TRBV2 and TRBJ2-2; no clear D gene. The CDR3 runs to 16 residues. V shed 0 bases and J shed 7 bases, with 15 bases lying between them. Germline CDR1 is SNHLY and CDR2 is FYNNEI. The CDR3 DNA sequence: TGTGCCAGCAGTGAAGCGCTTCGGCGACTCAGCGGGGAGCTGTTTTTT. It yields the protein CASSEALRRLSGELFF.

The chain combines TRBV10-2 with TRBJ2-5; 12 bases match TRBD2. CDR1 and CDR2 from the germline V gene are WSHSY and SAAADI. This CDR3 spans 15 amino acids. V lost 6 bases to trimming and J lost 2 bases; unmatched junction nucleotides: 4. The CDR3 coding sequence is TGCGCCAGCAGCCTCGGGACTAGCGGGCAAGAGACCCAGTACTTC. This translates into CASSLGTSGQETQYF.

The genes are TRBV6-5 and TRBJ2-1; unclear D gene. The germline gives CDR1 MNHEY, CDR2 SVGAGI. V dropped 9 bases and J dropped 8 bases, with 14 bases sitting between them. The CDR3 is 12 residues long. CDR3 sequence reads: CASGQALYEQFF. CDR3 sequence (DNA): TGTGCCAGTGGTCAGGCGCTGTATGAGCAGTTCTTC.

The sample holds one count of this clone. J is TRBJ2-2 and V is TRBV15, with D perhaps matching TRBD2 (5 bases). Germline V gene lookup returns CDR1 LNHNV and CDR2 YYDKDF (reference sequence). The CDR3 covers 16 residues. The V gene lost 7 bases and the J gene lost 5 bases, with 20 bases spanning the gap. The CDR3 sequence is CATKDYDQRETGELFF. The CDR3 DNA reads TGTGCCACCAAGGATTATGACCAGAGGGAAACCGGGGAGCTGTTTTTT.

The chain's CDR3 is CASSTRTGGTEAFF. The CDR3 DNA is TGTGCCAGCAGCACCCGGACAGGGGGCACTGAAGCTTTCTTT. V usage is TRBV13 and J usage is TRBJ1-1; 10 nucleotides align to TRBD1. Trimming at V came to 5 bases and at J to 4 bases, leaving 4 bases not matched to a gene. Germline V CDR1 and CDR2: PRHDT, FYEKMQ (reference sequence). This CDR3 contains 14 residues.

This sequence joins TRBV19 and TRBJ1-2; 9 bases fit TRBD1. The length of the CDR3 is 16 residues. Germline V gene data show CDR1 as LNHDA and CDR2 as SQIVND (reference sequence). With 2 bases clipped from V and 8 bases from J, the junction kept 12 bases outside the gene matches. For the CDR3, the DNA is TGTGCCAGTAGTATAAGGGCAGGACAGGGGTCAAGCGGCTACACCTTC. Translated, it gives CASSIRAGQGSSGYTF.

The chain employs TRBV6-5 and TRBJ1-6; D remains unclear. V shed 2 bases and J shed 9 bases, with 8 bases lying between them. The CDR3 spans 13 residues. CDR1 MNHEY and CDR2 SVGAGI come from the germline V gene. The CDR3 region has the DNA TGTGCCAGCAGTTACACCGACACTTCACCCCTCCACTTT. Translated: CASSYTDTSPLHF.

This clone was recorded a few times. This sequence joins TRBV4-1 and TRBJ1-5; D may be TRBD1 (5 bases). Trimming removed 0 bases from V and 5 bases from J, with 8 bases in between. Germline V lookup: CDR1 MGHRA, CDR2 YSYEKL. This CDR3 has 14 amino acids. Here the CDR3 DNA reads TGCGCCAGCAGCCAAGAGGCCAGGGATCAGCCCCAGCATTTT. It yields the protein CASSQEARDQPQHF.